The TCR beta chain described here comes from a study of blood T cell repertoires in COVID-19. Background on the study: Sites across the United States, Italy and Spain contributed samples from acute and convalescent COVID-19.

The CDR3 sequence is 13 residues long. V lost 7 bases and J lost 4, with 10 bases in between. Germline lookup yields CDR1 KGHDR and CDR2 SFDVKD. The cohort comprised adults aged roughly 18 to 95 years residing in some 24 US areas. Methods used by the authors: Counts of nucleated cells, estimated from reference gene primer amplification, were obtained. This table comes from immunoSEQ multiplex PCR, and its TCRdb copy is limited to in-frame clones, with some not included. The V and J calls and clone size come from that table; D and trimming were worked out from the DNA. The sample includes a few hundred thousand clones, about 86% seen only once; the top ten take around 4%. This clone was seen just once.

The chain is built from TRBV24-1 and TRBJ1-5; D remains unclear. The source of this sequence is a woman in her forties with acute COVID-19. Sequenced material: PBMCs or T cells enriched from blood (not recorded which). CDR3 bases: TGTGCCACCAGGGCAGAAAATAATCAGCCCCAGCATTTT. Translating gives CATRAENNQPQHF.